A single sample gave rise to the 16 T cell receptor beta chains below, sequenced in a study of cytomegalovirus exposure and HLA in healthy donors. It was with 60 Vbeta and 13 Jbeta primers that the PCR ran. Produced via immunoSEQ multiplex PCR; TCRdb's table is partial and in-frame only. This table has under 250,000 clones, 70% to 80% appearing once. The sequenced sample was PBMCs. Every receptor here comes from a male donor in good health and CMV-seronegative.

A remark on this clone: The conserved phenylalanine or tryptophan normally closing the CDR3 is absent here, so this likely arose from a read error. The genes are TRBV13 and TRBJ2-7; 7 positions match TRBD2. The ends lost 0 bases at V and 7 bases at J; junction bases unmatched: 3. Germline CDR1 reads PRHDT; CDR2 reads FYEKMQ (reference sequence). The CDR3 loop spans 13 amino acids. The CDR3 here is CASSLGTSMEQYL. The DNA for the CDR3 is TGTGCCAGCAGCTTAGGGACTAGCATGGAGCAGTACCTC.

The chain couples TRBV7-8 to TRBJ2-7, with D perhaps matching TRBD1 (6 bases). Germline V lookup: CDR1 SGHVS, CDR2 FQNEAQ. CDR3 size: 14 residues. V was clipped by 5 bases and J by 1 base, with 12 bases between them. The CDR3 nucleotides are TGTGCCAGCAGCCCCCGACAGGAGTCCTACGAGCAGTACTTC. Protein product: CASSPRQESYEQYF.

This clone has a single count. The CDR3 bases are TGTGCCAGTAGTCTCACTAGCGCACCTTCCTACGAGCAGTACTTC. This translates into CASSLTSAPSYEQYF. The chain employs TRBV19 and TRBJ2-7; 7 bases are shared with TRBD2. Trimming cost V 5 bases and J 1 base; bases outside gene matches: 8. This CDR3 contains 15 residues. The germline V gene encodes CDR1 LNHDA and CDR2 SQIVND (reference sequence).

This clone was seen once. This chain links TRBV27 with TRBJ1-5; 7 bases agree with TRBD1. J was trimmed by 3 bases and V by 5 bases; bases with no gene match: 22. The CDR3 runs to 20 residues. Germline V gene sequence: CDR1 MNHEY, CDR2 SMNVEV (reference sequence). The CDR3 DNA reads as TGTGCCAGCAGTCCCCTGAAGGGGGACAGAGACCCTATAACCAATCAGCCCCAGCATTTT. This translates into CASSPLKGDRDPITNQPQHF.

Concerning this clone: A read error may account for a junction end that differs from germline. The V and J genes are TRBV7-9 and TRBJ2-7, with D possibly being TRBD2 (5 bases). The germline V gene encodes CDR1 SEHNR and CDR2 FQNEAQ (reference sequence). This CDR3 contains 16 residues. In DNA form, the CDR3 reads TGTTCCAGCACCCAGGACGGCGGGTGGGATCCCTACGAGCAGTACTTC. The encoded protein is CSSTQDGGWDPYEQYF.

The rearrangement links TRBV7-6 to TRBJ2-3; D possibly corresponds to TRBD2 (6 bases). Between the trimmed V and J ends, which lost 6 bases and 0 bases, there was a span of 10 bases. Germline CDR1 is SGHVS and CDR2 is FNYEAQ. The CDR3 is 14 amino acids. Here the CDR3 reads CASSSGTSTDTQYF. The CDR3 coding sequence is TGTGCCAGCAGTTCCGGGACTAGCACAGATACGCAGTATTTT.

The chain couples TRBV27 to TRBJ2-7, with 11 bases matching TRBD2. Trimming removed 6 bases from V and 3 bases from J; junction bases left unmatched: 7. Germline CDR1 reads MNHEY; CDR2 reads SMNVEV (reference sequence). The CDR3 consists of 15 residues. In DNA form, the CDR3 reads TGTGCCAGCAGCCCAAAGGGGACTAGCGGCTACGAGCAGTACTTC. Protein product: CASSPKGTSGYEQYF.

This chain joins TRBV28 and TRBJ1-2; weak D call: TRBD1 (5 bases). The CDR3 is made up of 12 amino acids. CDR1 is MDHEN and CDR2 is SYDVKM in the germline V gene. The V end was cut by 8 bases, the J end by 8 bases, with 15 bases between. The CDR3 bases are TGTGCCAGCCGAGTTGGGGGGGAAGGCTACACCTTC. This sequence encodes CASRVGGEGYTF.

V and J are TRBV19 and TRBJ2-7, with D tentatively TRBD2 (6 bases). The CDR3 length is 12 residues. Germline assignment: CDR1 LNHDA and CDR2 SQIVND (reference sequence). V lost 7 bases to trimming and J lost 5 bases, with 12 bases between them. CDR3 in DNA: TGTGCCAGTACCGCGACGGGGGACGAGCAGTACTTC. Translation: CASTATGDEQYF. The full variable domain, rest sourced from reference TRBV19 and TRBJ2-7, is DGGITQSPKYLFRKEGQNVTLSCEQNLNHDAMYWYRQDPGQGLRLIYYSQIVNDFQKGDIAEGYSVSREKKESFPLTVTSAQKNPTAFYLCASTATGDEQYFGPGTRLTVT.

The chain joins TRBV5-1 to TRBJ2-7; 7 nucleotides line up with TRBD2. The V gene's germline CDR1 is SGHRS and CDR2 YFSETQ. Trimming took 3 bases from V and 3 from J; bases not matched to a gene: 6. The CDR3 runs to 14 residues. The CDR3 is CASSSTSLNYEQYF. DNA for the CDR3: TGCGCCAGCAGCTCGACTAGCCTTAACTACGAGCAGTACTTC.

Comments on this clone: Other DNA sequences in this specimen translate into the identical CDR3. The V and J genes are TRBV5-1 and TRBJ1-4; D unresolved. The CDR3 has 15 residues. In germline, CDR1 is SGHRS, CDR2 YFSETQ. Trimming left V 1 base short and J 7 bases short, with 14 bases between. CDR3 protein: CASSLLGGDGEKLFF. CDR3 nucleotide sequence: TGCGCCAGCAGCTTGTTGGGCGGGGATGGTGAAAAACTGTTTTTT.

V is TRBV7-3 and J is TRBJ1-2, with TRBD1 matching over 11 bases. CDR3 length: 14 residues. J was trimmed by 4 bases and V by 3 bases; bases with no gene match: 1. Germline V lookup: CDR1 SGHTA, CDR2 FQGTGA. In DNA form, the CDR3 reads TGTGCCAGCAGCTTGGGGACAGGGGGCTATGGCTACACCTTC. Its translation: CASSLGTGGYGYTF.

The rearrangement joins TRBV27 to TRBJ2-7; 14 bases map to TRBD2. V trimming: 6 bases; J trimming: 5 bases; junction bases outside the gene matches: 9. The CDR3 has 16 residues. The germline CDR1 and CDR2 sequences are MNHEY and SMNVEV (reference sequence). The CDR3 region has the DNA TGTGCCAGCAGACCAGCTGGACTAGCGGGAGGAAACGAGCAGTACTTC. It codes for CASRPAGLAGGNEQYF.

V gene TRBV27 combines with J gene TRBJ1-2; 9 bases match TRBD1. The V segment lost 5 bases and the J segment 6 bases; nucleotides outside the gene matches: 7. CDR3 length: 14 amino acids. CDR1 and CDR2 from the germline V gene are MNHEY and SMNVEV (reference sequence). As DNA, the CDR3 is TGTGCCAGCAGTCTACTACAGGGGGCGCATGGCTACACCTTC. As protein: CASSLLQGAHGYTF.

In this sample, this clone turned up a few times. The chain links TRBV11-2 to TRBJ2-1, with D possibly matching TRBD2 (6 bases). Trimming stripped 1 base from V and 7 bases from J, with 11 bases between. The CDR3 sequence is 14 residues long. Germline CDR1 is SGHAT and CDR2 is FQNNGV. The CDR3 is CASSLVGLTNEQFF. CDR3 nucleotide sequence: TGTGCCAGCAGCTTAGTGGGACTTACGAATGAGCAGTTCTTC.

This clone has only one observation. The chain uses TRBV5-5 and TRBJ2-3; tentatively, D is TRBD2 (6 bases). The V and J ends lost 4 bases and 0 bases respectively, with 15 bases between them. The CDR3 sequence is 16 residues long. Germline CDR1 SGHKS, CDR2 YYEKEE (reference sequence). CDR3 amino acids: CASSPAGGRSTDTQYF. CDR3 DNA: TGTGCCAGCAGCCCGGCCGGGGGACGGAGCACAGATACGCAGTATTTT.